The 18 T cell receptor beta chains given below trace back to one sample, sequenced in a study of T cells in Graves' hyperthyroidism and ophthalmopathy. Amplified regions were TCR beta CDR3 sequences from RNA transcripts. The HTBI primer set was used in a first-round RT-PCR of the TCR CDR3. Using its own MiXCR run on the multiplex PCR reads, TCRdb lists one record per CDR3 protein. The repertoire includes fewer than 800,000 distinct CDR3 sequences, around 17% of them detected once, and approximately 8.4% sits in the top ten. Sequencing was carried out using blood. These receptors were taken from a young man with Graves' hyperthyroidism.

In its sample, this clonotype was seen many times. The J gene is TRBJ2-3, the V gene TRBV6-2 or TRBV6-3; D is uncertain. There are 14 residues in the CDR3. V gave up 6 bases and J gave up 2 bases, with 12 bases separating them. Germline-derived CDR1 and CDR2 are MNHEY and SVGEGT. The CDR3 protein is CASRATGYTDTQYF. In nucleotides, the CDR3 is TGTGCCAGCAGAGCGACCGGCTACACAGATACGCAGTATTTT.

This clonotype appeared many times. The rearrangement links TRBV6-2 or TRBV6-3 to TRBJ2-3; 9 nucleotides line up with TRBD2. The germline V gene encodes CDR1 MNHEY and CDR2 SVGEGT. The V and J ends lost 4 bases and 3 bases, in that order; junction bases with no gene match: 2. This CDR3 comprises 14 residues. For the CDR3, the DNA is TGTGCCAGCAGTTCGCTAGCGGGAACAGATACGCAGTATTTT. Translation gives CASSSLAGTDTQYF.

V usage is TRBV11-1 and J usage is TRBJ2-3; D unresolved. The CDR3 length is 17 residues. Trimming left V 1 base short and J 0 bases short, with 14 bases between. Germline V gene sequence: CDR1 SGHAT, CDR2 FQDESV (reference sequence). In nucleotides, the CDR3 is TGTGCCAGCAGCTTAGAGAACCGAAGAATTAGCACAGATACGCAGTATTTT. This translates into CASSLENRRISTDTQYF.

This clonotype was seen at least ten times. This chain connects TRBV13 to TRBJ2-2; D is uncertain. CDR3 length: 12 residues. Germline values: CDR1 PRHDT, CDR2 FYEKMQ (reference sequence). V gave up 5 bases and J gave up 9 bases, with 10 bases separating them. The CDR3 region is CASSPGGRELFF. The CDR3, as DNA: TGTGCCAGCAGCCCAGGTGGGCGGGAGCTGTTTTTT.

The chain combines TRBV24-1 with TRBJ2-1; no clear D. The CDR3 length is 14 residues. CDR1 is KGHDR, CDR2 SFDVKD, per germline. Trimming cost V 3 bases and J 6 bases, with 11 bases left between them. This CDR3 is CATSDQASVNEQFF. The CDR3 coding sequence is TGTGCCACCAGTGATCAGGCTTCGGTCAATGAGCAGTTCTTC.

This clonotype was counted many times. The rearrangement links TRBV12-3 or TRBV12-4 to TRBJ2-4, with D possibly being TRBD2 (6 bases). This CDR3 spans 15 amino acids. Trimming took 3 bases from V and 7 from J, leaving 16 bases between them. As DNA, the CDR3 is TGTGCCAGCAGTTTTAGGACTAACCACTGGAACATTCAGTACTTC. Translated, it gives CASSFRTNHWNIQYF.

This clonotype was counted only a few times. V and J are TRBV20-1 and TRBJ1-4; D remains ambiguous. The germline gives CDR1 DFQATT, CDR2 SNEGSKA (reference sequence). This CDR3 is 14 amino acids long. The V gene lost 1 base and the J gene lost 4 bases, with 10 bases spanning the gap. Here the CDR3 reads CSARVSPRNEKLFF. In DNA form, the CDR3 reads TGCAGTGCTAGAGTTTCACCGCGTAATGAAAAACTGTTTTTT.

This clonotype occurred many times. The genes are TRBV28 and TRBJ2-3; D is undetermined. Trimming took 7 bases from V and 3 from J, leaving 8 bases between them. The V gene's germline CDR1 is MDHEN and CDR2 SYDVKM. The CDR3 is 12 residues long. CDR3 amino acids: CASNSVTDTQYF. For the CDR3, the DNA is TGTGCCAGCAATTCTGTAACAGATACGCAGTATTTT.

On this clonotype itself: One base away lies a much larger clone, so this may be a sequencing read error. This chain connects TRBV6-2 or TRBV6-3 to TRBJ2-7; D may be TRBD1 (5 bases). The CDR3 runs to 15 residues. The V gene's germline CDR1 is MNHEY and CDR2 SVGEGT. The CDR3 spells CAGREPGQDEYEQYF. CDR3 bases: TGTGCCGGCAGGGAACCTGGACAAGACGAGTACGAGCAGTACTTC.

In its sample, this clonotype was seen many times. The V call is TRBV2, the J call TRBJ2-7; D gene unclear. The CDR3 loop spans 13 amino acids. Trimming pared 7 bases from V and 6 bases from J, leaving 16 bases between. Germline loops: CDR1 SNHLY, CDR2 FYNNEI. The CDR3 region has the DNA TGTGCCAGCAACCTCCGTCTGGCAAGCGAGCAGTACTTC. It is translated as CASNLRLASEQYF.

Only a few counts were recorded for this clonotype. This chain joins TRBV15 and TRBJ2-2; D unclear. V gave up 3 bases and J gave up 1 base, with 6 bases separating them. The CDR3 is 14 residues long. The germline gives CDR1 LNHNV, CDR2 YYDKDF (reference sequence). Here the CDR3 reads CATSSGRNTGELFF. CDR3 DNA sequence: TGTGCCACCAGCAGTGGCAGGAACACCGGGGAGCTGTTTTTT.

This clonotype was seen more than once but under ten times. DNA of the CDR3: TGCAGCGACGGACGGTGGAACACTGAAGCTTTCTTT. Amino acids: CSDGRWNTEAFF. The V call is TRBV29-1, the J call TRBJ1-1; D call uncertain. The CDR3 contains 12 residues. V lost 7 bases and J lost 1, with 10 bases in between. Germline CDR1 SQVTM, CDR2 ANQGSEA.

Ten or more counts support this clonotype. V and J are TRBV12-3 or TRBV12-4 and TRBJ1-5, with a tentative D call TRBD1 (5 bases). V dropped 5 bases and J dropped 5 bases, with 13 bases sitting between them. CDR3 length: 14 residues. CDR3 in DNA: TGTGCCAGCAGTCCCGACAGAGATTATCAGCCCCAGCATTTT. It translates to CASSPDRDYQPQHF.

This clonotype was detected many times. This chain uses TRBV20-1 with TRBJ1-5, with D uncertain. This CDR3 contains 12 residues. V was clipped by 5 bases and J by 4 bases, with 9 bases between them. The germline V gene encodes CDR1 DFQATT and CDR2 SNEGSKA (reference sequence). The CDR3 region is CSAQDGNQPQHF. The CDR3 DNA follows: TGCAGTGCTCAGGACGGTAATCAGCCCCAGCATTTT.

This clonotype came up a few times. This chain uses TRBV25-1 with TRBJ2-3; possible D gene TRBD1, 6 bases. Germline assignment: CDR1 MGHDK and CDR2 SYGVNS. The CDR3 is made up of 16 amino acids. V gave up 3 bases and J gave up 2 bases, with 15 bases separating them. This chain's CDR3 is CASSDRTAEITDTQYF. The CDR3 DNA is TGTGCCAGCAGTGATAGGACAGCGGAAATCACAGATACGCAGTATTTT.

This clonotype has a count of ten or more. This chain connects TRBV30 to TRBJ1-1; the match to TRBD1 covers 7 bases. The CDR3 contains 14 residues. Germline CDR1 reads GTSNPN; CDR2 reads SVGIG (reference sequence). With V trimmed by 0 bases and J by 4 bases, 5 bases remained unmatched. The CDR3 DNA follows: TGTGCCTGGAGTGTAAGGGGGCATGGCACTGAAGCTTTCTTT. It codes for CAWSVRGHGTEAFF.

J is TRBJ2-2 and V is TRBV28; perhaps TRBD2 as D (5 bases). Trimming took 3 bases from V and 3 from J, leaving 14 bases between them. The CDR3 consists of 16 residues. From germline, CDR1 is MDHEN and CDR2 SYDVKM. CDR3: CASSFSAGSYTGELFF. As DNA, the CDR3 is TGTGCCAGCAGTTTCAGCGCGGGCAGCTACACCGGGGAGCTGTTTTTT.

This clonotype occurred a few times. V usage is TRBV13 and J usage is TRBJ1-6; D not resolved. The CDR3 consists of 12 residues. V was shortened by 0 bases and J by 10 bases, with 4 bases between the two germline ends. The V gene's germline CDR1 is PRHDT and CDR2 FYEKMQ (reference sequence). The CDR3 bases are TGTGCCAGCAGCTTAGGAAAATCACCCCTCCACTTT. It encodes CASSLGKSPLHF.